The subject of this entry is one TCR beta chain. The protocol was immunoSEQ multiplex PCR, while the TCRdb copy is restricted to in-frame clones and leaves out a portion. The sample holds about 110,000 clones, over 65% seen once. The CDR3 spans 15 residues. CDR1 MNHEY and CDR2 SMNVEV come from the germline V gene (reference sequence). Trimming pared 5 bases from V and 0 bases from J, leaving 11 bases between. This record belongs to a study of blood T cell repertoires in COVID-19. This TCR was recovered from a woman in her thirties or forties with acute or convalescent COVID-19. The sequencing sample was made of peripheral blood. This chain links TRBV27 with TRBJ1-3; D remains unclear. The CDR3 DNA sequence: TGTGCCAGCAGTCCACGAGGTAGCTCTGGAAACACCATATATTTT. It specifies CASSPRGSSGNTIYF.